The entry below gives a single TCR beta chain sequence along with its context. What it binds is unknown. Other DNA sequences in this specimen translate into the identical CDR3. A spike-in of synthetic TCR analog templates was added to each PCR. Libraries were prepared by immunoSEQ multiplex PCR; TCRdb keeps only in-frame clonotypes and omits some of them. The sample gives approximately 45,000 clones, 75% to 85% of which show up once; 1.5% to 2% is in the top ten. This CDR3 is built from 14 residues. Germline V gives CDR1 SGHTA, CDR2 FQGNSA. The germline V and J ends were trimmed by 2 bases and 1 base, with 6 bases remaining between them. The data are from a study of PD-L1 blockade in urothelial cancer. Turning to the study itself: Across blood samples, T cells had a median count of about 140,000.

Time point: pretreatment peripheral blood. Patients suffered from locally advanced or metastatic urothelial carcinoma. General study points: Pretreatment peripheral blood TCR clonality that fell below the median predicted better survival among the patients studied.

The J gene is TRBJ1-3, the V gene TRBV7-2; D is ambiguous. This specimen consisted of PBMCs, obtained around atezolizumab (anti-PD-L1) treatment. The receptor's source is a man in his fifties or sixties with urothelial cancer. CDR3 sequence reads: CASSLSGSGNTIYF. CDR3 sequence (DNA): TGTGCCAGCAGCTTATCAGGATCTGGAAACACCATATATTTT.